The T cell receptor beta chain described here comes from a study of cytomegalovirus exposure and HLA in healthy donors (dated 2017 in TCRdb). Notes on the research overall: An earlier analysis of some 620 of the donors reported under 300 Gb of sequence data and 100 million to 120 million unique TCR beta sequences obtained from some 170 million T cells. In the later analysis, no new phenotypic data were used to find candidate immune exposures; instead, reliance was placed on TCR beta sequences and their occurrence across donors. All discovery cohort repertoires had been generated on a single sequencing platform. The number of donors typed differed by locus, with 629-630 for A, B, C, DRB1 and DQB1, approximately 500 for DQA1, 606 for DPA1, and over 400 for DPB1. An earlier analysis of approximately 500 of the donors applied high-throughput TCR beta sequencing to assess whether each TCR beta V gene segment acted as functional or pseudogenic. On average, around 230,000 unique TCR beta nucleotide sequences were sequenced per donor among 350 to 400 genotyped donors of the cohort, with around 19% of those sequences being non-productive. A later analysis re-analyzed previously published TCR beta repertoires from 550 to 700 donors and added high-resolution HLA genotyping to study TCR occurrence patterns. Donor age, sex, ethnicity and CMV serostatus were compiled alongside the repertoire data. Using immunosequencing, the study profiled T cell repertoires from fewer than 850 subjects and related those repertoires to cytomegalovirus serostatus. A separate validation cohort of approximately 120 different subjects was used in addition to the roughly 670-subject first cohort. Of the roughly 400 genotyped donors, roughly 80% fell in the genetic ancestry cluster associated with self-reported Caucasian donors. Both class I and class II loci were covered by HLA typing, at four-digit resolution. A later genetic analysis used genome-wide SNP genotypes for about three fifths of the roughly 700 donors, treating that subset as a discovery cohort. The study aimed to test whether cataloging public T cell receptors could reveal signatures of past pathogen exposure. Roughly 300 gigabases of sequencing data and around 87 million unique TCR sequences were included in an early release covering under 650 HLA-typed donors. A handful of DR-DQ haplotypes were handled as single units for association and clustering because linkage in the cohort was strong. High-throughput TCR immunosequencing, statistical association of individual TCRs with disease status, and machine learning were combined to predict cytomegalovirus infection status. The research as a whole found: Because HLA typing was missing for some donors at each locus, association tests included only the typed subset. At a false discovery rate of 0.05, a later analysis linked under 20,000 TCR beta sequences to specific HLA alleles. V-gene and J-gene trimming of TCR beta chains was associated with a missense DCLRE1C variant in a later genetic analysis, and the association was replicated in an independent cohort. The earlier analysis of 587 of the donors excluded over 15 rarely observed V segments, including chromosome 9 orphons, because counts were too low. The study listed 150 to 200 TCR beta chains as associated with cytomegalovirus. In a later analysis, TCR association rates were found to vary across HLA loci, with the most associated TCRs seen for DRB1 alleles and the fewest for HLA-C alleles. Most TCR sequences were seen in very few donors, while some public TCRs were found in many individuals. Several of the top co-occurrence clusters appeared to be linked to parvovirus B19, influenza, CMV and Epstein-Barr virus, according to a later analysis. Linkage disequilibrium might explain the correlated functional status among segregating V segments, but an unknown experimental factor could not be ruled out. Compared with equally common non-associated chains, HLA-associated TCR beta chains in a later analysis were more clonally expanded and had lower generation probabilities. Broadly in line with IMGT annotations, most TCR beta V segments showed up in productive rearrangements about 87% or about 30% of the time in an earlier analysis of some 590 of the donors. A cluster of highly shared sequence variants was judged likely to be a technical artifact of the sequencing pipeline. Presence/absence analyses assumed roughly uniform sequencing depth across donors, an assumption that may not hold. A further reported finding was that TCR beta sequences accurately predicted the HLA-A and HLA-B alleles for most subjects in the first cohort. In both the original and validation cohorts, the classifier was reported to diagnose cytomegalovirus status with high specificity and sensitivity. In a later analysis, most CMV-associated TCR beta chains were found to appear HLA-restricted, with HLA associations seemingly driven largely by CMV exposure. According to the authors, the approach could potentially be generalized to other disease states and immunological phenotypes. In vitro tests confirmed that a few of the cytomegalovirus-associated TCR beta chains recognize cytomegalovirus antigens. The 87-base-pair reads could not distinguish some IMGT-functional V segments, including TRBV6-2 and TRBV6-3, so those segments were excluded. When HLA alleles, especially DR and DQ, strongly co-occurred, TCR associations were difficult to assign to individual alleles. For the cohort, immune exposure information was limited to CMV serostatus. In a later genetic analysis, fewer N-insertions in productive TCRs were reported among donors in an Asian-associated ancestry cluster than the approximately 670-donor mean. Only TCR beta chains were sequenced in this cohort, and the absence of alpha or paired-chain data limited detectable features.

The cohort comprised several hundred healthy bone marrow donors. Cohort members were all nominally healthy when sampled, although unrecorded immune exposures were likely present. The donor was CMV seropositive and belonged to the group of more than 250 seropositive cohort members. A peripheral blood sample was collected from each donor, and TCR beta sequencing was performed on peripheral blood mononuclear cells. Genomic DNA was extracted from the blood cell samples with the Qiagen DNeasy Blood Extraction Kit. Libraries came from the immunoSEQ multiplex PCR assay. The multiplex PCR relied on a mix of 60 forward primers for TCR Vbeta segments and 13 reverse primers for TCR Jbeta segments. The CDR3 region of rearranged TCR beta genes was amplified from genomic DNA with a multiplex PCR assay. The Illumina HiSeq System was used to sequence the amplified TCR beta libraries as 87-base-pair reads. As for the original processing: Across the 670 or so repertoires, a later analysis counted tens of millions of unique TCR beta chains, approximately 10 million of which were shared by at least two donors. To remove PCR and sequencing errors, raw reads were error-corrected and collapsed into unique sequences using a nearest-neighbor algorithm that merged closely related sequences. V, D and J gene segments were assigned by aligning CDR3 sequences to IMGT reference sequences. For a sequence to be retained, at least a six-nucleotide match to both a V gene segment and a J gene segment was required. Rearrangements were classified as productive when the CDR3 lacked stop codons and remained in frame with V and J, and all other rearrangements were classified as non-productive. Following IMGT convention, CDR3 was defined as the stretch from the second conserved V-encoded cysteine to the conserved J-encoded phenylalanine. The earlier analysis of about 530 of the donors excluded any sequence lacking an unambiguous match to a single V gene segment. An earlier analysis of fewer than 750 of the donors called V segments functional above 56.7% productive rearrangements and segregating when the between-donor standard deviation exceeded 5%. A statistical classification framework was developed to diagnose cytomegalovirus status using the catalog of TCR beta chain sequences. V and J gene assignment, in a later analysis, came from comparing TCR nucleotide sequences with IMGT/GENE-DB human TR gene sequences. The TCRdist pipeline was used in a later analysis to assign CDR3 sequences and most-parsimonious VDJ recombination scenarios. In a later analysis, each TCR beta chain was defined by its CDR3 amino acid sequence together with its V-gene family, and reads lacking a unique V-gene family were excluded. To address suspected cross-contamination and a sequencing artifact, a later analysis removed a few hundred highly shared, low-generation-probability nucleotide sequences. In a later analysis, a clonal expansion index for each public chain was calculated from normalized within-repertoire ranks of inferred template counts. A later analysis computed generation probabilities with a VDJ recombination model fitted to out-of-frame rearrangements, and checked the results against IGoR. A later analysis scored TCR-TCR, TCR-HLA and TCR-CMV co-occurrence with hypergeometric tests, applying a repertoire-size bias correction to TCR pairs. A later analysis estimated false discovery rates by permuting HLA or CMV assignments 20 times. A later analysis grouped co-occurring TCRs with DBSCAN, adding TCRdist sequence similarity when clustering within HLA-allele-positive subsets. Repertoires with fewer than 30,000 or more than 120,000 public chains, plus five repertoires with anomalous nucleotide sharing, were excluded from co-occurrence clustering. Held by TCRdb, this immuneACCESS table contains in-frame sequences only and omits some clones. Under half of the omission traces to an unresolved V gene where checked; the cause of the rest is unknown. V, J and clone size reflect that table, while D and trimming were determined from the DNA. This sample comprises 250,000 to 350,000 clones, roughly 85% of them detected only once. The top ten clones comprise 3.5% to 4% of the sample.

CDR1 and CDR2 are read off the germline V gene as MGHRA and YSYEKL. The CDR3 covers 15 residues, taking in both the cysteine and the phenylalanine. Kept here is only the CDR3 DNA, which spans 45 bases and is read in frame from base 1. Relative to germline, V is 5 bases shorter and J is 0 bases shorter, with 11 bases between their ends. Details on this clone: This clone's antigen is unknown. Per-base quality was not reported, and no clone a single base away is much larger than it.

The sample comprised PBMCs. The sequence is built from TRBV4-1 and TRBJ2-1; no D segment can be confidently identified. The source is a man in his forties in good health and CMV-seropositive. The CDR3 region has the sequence CASSLQDSSYNEQFF. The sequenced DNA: TGCGCCAGCAGCTTGCAGGATAGCTCCTACAATGAGCAGTTCTTC.